One sample yielded the 20 T cell receptor beta chains listed below, sequenced in a study of blood T cell repertoires in COVID-19. Assay used: immunoSEQ multiplex PCR; TCRdb lists only in-frame clones, some missing. The sample has roughly 68,000 clones, more than 70% seen once. The material sequenced was peripheral blood. These TCRs come from a woman in her 70s with acute or convalescent COVID-19.

The chain joins TRBV24-1 to TRBJ2-1, with TRBD2 as a possible D gene (5 bases). Germline V gene lookup returns CDR1 KGHDR and CDR2 SFDVKD. CDR3 length: 11 amino acids. The germline V and J ends were trimmed by 2 bases and 14 bases, with 9 bases remaining between them. In nucleotides, the CDR3 is TGTGCCACCAGTGATTCCCGACTAAAGTTCTTC. As protein: CATSDSRLKFF.

The chain is built from TRBV25-1 and TRBJ1-1; a weak D match, TRBD1 (6 bases). The V gene's germline CDR1 is MGHDK and CDR2 SYGVNS. The CDR3 extends over 14 amino acids. V lost 2 bases and J 0 bases, leaving 7 bases between the germline ends. The CDR3 sequence is CASSEGDMNTEAFF. The CDR3 region has the DNA TGTGCCAGCAGTGAAGGGGACATGAACACTGAAGCTTTCTTT.

The V and J genes are TRBV2 and TRBJ2-3, with 13 bases aligning to TRBD2. Trimming took 2 bases from V and 7 from J; bases not matched to a gene: 3. This CDR3 is built from 15 residues. The germline gives CDR1 SNHLY, CDR2 FYNNEI. CDR3 sequence: CASSETSGRAHTQYF. CDR3 DNA: TGTGCCAGCAGTGAAACTAGCGGGAGGGCCCATACGCAGTATTTT.

This clone was detected once. V usage is TRBV11-2 and J usage is TRBJ2-1; 8 nucleotides line up with TRBD2. The germline V gene has CDR1 SGHAT and CDR2 FQNNGV. The junction had 8 bases not matched to a gene; V was cut back by 0 bases and J by 10 bases. The CDR3 is 15 amino acids. CDR3 protein: CASSLDYPLADEQFF. The CDR3 nucleotides are TGTGCCAGCAGCTTAGATTACCCACTAGCGGACGAGCAGTTCTTC. Using reference TRBV11-2 and TRBJ2-1 for the parts outside the CDR3, the full variable domain is EAGVAQSPRYKIIEKRQSVAFWCNPISGHATLYWYQQILGQGPKLLIQFQNNGVVDDSQLPKDRFSAERLKGVDSTLKIQPAKLEDSAVYLCASSLDYPLADEQFFGPGTRLTVL.

V and J are TRBV7-9 and TRBJ1-3; weak D call: TRBD1 (5 bases). This CDR3 has 12 residues. Germline V lookup: CDR1 SEHNR, CDR2 FQNEAQ (reference sequence). Trimming removed 5 bases at V and 4 bases at J, with 6 bases between. The CDR3 coding sequence is TGTGCCAGCAGCGACAGAGGAAACACCATATATTTT. Its translation: CASSDRGNTIYF.

This chain connects TRBV6-2 or TRBV6-3 to TRBJ1-6, with D possibly matching TRBD1 (5 bases). There are 16 residues in the CDR3. Germline values: CDR1 MNHEY, CDR2 SVGEGT. Trimming stripped 4 bases from V and 10 bases from J, with 20 bases between. CDR3 protein: CASSLSHQGSKSPLHF. CDR3 sequence (DNA): TGTGCCAGCAGTTTGTCCCACCAGGGATCGAAATCACCCCTCCACTTT.

The table lists this clone with a count of one. V is TRBV19 and J is TRBJ1-2; 8 nucleotides agree with TRBD1. The germline V gene encodes CDR1 LNHDA and CDR2 SQIVND (reference sequence). The CDR3 spans 14 residues. With V trimmed by 8 bases and J by 2 bases, 7 bases remained unmatched. The CDR3 DNA follows: TGTGCCAGTGAAGACAGGGGCGCGAACTATGGCTACACCTTC. Its protein product is CASEDRGANYGYTF.

The chain combines TRBV5-1 with TRBJ1-1, with D possibly being TRBD1 (5 bases). The ends were cut back, 1 base at V and 1 base at J, with 8 bases in the middle. CDR1 SGHRS and CDR2 YFSETQ come from the germline V gene. The CDR3 loop spans 14 amino acids. The DNA for the CDR3 is TGCGCCAGCAGCTTGCTTGGGGCGAACACTGAAGCTTTCTTT. Translated: CASSLLGANTEAFF.

The CDR3 sequence is CASSVGGQGKGYTF. The DNA of the CDR3 is TGTGCCAGCAGCGTAGGAGGACAAGGAAAAGGCTACACCTTC. This chain joins TRBV9 and TRBJ1-2; possible D gene TRBD1, 5 bases. The germline V and J ends were trimmed by 0 bases and 8 bases, with 14 bases remaining between them. Germline values: CDR1 SGDLS, CDR2 YYNGEE. The CDR3 is 14 amino acids.

The chain carries TRBV28 and TRBJ1-4; possible D gene TRBD1, 6 bases. V dropped 6 bases and J dropped 2 bases, with 13 bases sitting between them. There are 15 residues in the CDR3. Germline V gene lookup returns CDR1 MDHEN and CDR2 SYDVKM. CDR3 nucleotide sequence: TGTGCCAGCAGAAACTCCAGGGGTACTAATGAAAAACTGTTTTTT. Residues: CASRNSRGTNEKLFF.

This chain joins TRBV6-6 and TRBJ1-2; D perhaps matches TRBD1 (6 bases). The CDR3 covers 16 residues. The V gene lost 2 bases and the J gene lost 2 bases, with 15 bases spanning the gap. The V gene's germline CDR1 is MNHNY and CDR2 SVGAGI (reference sequence). The DNA for the CDR3 is TGTGCCAGCAGTTACCCCCTCTCAGGGGAAAACTATGGCTACACCTTC. It is translated as CASSYPLSGENYGYTF.

The chain carries TRBV7-8 and TRBJ1-5, with D possibly TRBD1 on 6 matching bases. Germline assignment: CDR1 SGHVS and CDR2 FQNEAQ. Between the trimmed V and J ends, which lost 2 bases and 3 bases, there was a span of 11 bases. This CDR3 is built from 15 residues. DNA for the CDR3: TGTGCCAGCAGCTTAAAACAGGGAAACAATCAGCCCCAGCATTTT. Translation gives CASSLKQGNNQPQHF.

The V gene is TRBV9, the J gene TRBJ2-5; 9 positions match TRBD2. V dropped 4 bases and J dropped 3; count of bases not matched to a gene: 4. In germline, CDR1 is SGDLS, CDR2 YYNGEE. This CDR3 comprises 14 residues. CDR3 amino acids: CASSPTSGKETQYF. As DNA, the CDR3 is TGTGCCAGCAGCCCGACTAGCGGTAAAGAGACCCAGTACTTC.

This clone has just one count. V and J are TRBV18 and TRBJ2-1, with 15 positions matching TRBD2. Trimming at V came to 5 bases and at J to 9 bases, leaving 2 bases not matched to a gene. The CDR3 runs to 14 residues. Germline values: CDR1 KGHSH, CDR2 LQKENI. The CDR3 DNA sequence: TGTGCCAGCTCAGGACTAGCGGGAGGGAGTGAGCAGTTCTTC. Protein sequence: CASSGLAGGSEQFF.

This clone was counted between two and nine times. This chain connects TRBV15 to TRBJ1-5; D call uncertain. Germline CDR1 and CDR2: LNHNV and YYDKDF (reference sequence). The length of the CDR3 is 16 residues. V was pared by 0 bases and J by 0 bases, with 9 bases between. CDR3 in DNA: TGTGCCACCAGCAGAGACATAACAGTTAGCAATCAGCCCCAGCATTTT. The encoded protein is CATSRDITVSNQPQHF.

The chain combines TRBV19 with TRBJ2-3, with 7 nucleotides matching TRBD2. The CDR3 length is 14 residues. V trimming: 3 bases; J trimming: 6 bases; junction bases outside the gene matches: 6. Germline CDR1 is LNHDA and CDR2 is SQIVND (reference sequence). The CDR3 sequence: CASSIRAGDDTQYF. The CDR3 DNA reads TGTGCCAGTAGTATCAGGGCGGGGGATGATACGCAGTATTTT.

V gene TRBV9 combines with J gene TRBJ2-5; 9 bases align to TRBD2. Germline V gene lookup returns CDR1 SGDLS and CDR2 YYNGEE. The CDR3 is 16 residues long. V shed 0 bases, J shed 0 bases, and the junction held 3 bases outside the gene matches. The CDR3 nucleotides read TGTGCCAGCAGCGTAGGGGGGACTAGCTACCAAGAGACCCAGTACTTC. Amino acid sequence: CASSVGGTSYQETQYF.

The chain employs TRBV19 and TRBJ1-2, with 7 bases that match TRBD1. CDR1 is LNHDA, CDR2 SQIVND, per germline (reference sequence). The CDR3 totals 15 residues. V lost 3 bases, J lost 2 bases, and 6 bases stayed unmatched. The CDR3 DNA sequence: TGTGCCAGTAGTATGTTGGAGGGACAGAACTATGGCTACACCTTC. This gives the protein CASSMLEGQNYGYTF.

V gene TRBV28 combines with J gene TRBJ1-3; a weak D match, TRBD1 (5 bases). This CDR3 is built from 16 residues. Trimming removed 2 bases from V and 0 bases from J, with 11 bases in between. Per the germline V gene, CDR1 is MDHEN and CDR2 is SYDVKM. The CDR3 protein is CASSLDQGLSGNTIYF. In nucleotides, the CDR3 is TGTGCCAGCAGTTTAGACCAGGGCCTCTCTGGAAACACCATATATTTT.

J is TRBJ1-2 and V is TRBV4-2, with D perhaps matching TRBD1 (6 bases). Trimming shortened V by 2 bases and J by 2 bases, and 12 bases separated the two germline ends. Germline assignment: CDR1 LGHNA and CDR2 YNFKEQ. This CDR3 region has 15 residues. The CDR3 nucleotides read TGTGCCAGCAGCCAATCCCCAGGACAGAACTATGGCTACACCTTC. Protein: CASSQSPGQNYGYTF.